This record covers a single T cell receptor (beta chain). What it binds is not known. In germline, CDR1 is SGHDT, CDR2 YYEEEE. This CDR3 has 14 residues. Trimming took off 2 bases at V and 4 bases at J, with 12 bases between the two ends. The isolated RNA, all of it, was reverse transcribed, so expressed TCRB transcripts were what got sequenced. An average around 3.5 million reads came from naive, central memory and regulatory T cell samples. Clones were read by immunoSEQ multiplex PCR, and TCRdb kept only the in-frame ones, dropping some. This table has about 650,000 clones, roughly 12% appearing once. The sample is drawn from a study of beta chain features in type 1 diabetes. Study-wide results and caveats: Relative to healthy donors, patients appeared to have naive, central memory and Treg TCRB repertoires that were more similar. Possibly, sequencing cDNA over-represented cells that had high TCR expression levels. Fewer junction insertions and more nucleotide deletions appeared in type 1 diabetes patients. Among all four CD4+ subsets, Type 1 diabetes patients had TCRB CDR3s that were moderately but significantly shorter.

Sequencing was done on a sample of naive CD4+ T cells from blood. The TCR originated in a man aged 30 to 45 with type 1 diabetes. This chain connects TRBV5-6 to TRBJ1-2, with a tentative D call TRBD1 (5 bases). CDR3 residues: CASSFRTSSYGYTF. CDR3 DNA: TGTGCCAGCAGCTTCCGGACATCCTCCTATGGCTACACCTTC. Full variable domain (rest looked up from reference TRBV5-6 and TRBJ1-2): DAGVTQSPTHLIKTRGQQVTLRCSPKSGHDTVSWYQQALGQGPQFIFQYYEEEERQRGNFPDRFSGHQFPNYSSELNVNALLLGDSALYLCASSFRTSSYGYTFGSGTRLTVV.